The T cell receptor (beta chain) described here comes from a study of blood T cell repertoires in COVID-19. Study context: Acute and convalescent COVID-19 specimens originated in the United States, Italy and Spain.

The CDR3 is made up of 15 amino acids. J gave up 1 base and V 3 bases, and 2 bases lay outside the gene matches. Germline CDR1 reads MGHRA; CDR2 reads YSYEKL. In the authors' workflow: Nucleated cell counts were estimated from reference gene primer amplification. Sequencing was performed with immunoSEQ multiplex PCR; in TCRdb, only in-frame clones are kept and a portion is missing. The V and J calls and clone size were taken over from that table, and D and trimming were inferred from the DNA. The repertoire holds 250,000 to 300,000 clones, with nearly 90% as singletons. V and J are TRBV4-1 and TRBJ2-7, with 11 nucleotides matching TRBD2. The sequence came from a woman in her forties or fifties who had been exposed to COVID-19. The sample comprised PBMCs or T cells enriched from blood (not recorded which). CDR3 sequence reads: CASSHSGGGSYEQYF. The CDR3 coding sequence is TGCGCCAGCAGCCATAGCGGGGGGGGTTCCTACGAGCAGTACTTC.